The text below deals with one T cell receptor (beta chain). Next came a second PCR, run for about 7 to 11 cycles, which used a sample-barcoded 5' primer along with a J-beta primer mix. A single record per CDR3 protein comes from TCRdb applying MiXCR to the 5' RACE reads. The top ten clones hold 5% to 7% of a sample with around 1.5 million distinct CDR3 sequences, approximately 63% of them seen once. The source of the sample is a study of blood T cells in healthy people across ages. With V trimmed by 6 bases and J by 1 base, 13 bases remained unmatched. The CDR3 is 17 amino acids. The germline gives CDR1 DFQATT, CDR2 SNEGSKA (reference sequence).

This TCR derives from a man younger than 30 in good health. Input material: blood. The chain is built from TRBV20-1 and TRBJ2-3; TRBD2 matches at 10 bases. The CDR3 protein is CSAPGPSAGGGTDTQYF. The CDR3 DNA reads TGCAGTGCCCCTGGGCCCTCAGCGGGGGGGGGCACAGATACGCAGTATTTT.